This T cell receptor (beta chain) was sequenced during a study of T cells in localized non-small cell lung cancer. Sample share makes this clone medium-sized. Antigen specificity is unknown. Findings of the study overall: Of the tissues analyzed, uninvolved adjacent lung showed maximal T cell clonality, greater than tumor.

Clones were sequenced by immunoSEQ multiplex PCR, and TCRdb holds only the in-frame ones, with some missing. The repertoire holds over a thousand clones, 20% seen once, with over 11% in the top ten. The CDR3 sequence is 14 residues long. CDR1 and CDR2 from the germline V gene are SGHNT and YENEEA. V lost 5 bases to trimming and J lost 5 bases, with 15 bases between them. The receptor comes from a woman aged 35 to 70 with stage II lung adenocarcinoma. The chain employs TRBV11-3 and TRBJ1-2; D may be TRBD1 (6 bases). Sequenced material: normal lung tissue next to the tumor, taken before any cancer treatment. The CDR3, as DNA: TGTGCCAGCAGCCTCCCGACAGGATGGTATGGCTACACCTTC. Translating it yields CASSLPTGWYGYTF.